Given below is one T cell receptor (beta chain) in context. Its antigen is unidentified. This sample is part of a study of T cells in localized non-small cell lung cancer. General study points: Of the top 100 tumor clones, median 57 were in adjacent lung, 25 to 30 among its top 100. Multi-region tumor sequencing was not done, so intratumor heterogeneity could not be excluded. Higher blood T cell density tracked longer overall survival. Clonality of T cells reached its maximum in uninvolved adjacent lung, surpassing tumor.

The V and J ends lost 2 bases and 6 bases respectively, with 13 bases between them. In germline, CDR1 is LNHNV, CDR2 YYDKDF (reference sequence). The CDR3 is 14 residues long. Repertoires were generated with immunoSEQ multiplex PCR, while TCRdb's copy carries only in-frame clones and drops some. The sample holds tens of thousands of clones; approximately 91% are singletons and the top ten take about 2.5%. The sample in question was peripheral blood, obtained before any cancer treatment. The TCR originated in an older female donor with stage I squamous cell lung carcinoma. The V call is TRBV15, the J call TRBJ1-1, with D tentatively TRBD1 (6 bases). The CDR3: CATSRYRVQAEAFF. The CDR3 DNA is TGTGCCACCAGCAGATACAGGGTCCAGGCTGAAGCTTTCTTT.